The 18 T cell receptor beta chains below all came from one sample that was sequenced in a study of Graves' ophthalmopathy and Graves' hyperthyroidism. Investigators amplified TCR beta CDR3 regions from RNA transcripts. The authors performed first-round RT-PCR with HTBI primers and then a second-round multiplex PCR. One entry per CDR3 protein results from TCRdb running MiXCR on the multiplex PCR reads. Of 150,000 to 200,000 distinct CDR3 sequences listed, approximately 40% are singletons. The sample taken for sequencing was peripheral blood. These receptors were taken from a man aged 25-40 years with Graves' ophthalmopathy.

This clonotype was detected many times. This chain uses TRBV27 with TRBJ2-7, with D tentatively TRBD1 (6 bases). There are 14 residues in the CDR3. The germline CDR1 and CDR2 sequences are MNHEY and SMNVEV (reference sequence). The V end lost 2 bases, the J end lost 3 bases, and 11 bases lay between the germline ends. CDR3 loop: CASSLRQVGYEQYF. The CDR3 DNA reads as TGTGCCAGCAGTTTAAGACAGGTCGGCTACGAGCAGTACTTC.

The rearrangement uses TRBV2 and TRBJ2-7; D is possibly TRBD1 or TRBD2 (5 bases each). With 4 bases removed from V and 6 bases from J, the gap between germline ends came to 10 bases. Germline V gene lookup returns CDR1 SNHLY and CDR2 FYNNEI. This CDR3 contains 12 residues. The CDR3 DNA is TGTGCCAGCAGTGTTGGGGGTAGCGAGCAGTACTTC. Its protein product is CASSVGGSEQYF.

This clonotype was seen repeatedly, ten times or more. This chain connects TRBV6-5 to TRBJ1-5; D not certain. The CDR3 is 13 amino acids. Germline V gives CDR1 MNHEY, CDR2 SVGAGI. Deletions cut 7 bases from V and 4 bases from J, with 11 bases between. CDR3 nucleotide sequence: TGTGCCAGCACCGAGGGCCGGAATCAGCCCCAGCATTTT. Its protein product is CASTEGRNQPQHF.

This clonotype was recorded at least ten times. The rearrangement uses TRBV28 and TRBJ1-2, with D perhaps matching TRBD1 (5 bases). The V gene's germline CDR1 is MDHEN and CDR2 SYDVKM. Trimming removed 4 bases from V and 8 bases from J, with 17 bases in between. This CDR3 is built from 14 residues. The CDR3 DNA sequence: TGTGCCAGCAGTTCACTGGTGGGGGGACGCGGCTACACCTTC. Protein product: CASSSLVGGRGYTF.

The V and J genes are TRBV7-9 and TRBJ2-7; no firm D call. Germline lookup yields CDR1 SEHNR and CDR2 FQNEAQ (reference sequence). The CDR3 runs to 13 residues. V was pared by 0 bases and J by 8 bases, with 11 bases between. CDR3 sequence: CASSLATATQQYF. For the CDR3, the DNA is TGTGCCAGCAGCTTAGCGACGGCCACGCAGCAGTACTTC.

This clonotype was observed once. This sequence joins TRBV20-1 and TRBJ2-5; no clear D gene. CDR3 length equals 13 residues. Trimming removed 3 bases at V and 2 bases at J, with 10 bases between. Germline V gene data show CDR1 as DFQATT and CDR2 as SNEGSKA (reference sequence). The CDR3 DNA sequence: TGCAGTGCTAGTCGCGGCGTACAAGAGACCCAGTACTTC. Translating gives CSASRGVQETQYF.

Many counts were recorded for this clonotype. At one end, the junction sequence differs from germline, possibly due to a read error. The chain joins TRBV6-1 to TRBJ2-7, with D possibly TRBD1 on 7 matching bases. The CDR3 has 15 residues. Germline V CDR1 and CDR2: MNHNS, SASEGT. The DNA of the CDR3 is TGTGCCAGCAGCGAAGATGGAGGGGGCGCGTCCGAGCAGTACTTC. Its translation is CASSEDGGGASEQYF.

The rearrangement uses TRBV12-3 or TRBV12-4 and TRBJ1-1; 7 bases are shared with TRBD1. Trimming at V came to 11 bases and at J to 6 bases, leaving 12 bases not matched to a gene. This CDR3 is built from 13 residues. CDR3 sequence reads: CASIGQVAAEAFF. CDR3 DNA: TGTGCCTCGATAGGACAGGTGGCCGCTGAAGCTTTCTTT.

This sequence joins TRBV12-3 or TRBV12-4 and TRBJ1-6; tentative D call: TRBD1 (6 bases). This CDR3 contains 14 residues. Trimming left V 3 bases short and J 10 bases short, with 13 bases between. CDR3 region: CASSLSGEDSPLHF. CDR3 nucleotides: TGTGCCAGCAGTTTGTCAGGGGAGGACTCACCCCTCCACTTT.

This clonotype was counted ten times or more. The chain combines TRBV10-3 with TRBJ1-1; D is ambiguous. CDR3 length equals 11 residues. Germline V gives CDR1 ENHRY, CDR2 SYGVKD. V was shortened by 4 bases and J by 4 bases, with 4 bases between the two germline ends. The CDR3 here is CAISAGTEAFF. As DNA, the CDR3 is TGTGCCATCAGTGCTGGCACTGAAGCTTTCTTT.

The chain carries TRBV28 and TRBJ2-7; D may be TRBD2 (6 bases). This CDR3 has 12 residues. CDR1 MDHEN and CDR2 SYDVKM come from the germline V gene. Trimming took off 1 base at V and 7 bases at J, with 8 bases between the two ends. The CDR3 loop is CASSLFRGEQYF. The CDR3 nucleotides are TGTGCCAGCAGTTTATTTCGGGGGGAGCAGTACTTC.

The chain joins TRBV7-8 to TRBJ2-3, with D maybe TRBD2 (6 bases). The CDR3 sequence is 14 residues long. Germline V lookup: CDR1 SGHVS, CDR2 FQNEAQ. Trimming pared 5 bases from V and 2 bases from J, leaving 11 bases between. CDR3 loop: CASSPGGFTDTQYF. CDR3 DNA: TGTGCCAGCAGCCCCGGGGGTTTCACAGATACGCAGTATTTT.

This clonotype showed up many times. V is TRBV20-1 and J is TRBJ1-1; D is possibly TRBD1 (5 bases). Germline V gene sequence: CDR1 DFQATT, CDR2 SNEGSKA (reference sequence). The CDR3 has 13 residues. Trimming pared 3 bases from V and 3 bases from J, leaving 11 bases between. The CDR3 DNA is TGCAGTGCTAGTCAGGGAACGGACACTGAAGCTTTCTTT. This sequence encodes CSASQGTDTEAFF.

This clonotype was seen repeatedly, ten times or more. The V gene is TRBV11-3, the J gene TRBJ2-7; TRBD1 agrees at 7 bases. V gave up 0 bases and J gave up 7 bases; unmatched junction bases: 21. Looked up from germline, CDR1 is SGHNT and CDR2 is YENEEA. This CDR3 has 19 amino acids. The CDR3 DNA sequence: TGTGCCAGCAGCTTAGAGGTCCCGCCTAGCCCCACAGGGGCCGGGGAGCAGTACTTC. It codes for CASSLEVPPSPTGAGEQYF.

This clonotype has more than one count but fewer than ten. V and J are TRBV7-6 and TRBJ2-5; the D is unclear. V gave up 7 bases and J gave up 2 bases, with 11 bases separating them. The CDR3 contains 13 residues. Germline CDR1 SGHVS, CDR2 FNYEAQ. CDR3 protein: CASNPADQETQYF. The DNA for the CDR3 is TGTGCCAGCAATCCGGCAGATCAAGAGACCCAGTACTTC.

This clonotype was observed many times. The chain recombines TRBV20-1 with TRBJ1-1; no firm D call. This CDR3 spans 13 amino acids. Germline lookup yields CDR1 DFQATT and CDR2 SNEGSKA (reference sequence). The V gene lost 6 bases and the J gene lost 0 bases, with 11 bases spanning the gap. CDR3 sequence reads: CSATTELNTEAFF. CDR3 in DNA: TGCAGTGCGACAACTGAATTGAACACTGAAGCTTTCTTT.

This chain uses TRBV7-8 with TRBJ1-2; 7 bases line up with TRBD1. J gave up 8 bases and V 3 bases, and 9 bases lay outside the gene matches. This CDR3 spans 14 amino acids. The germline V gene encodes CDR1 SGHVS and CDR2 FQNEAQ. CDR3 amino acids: CASSFTGEMGGYTF. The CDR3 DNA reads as TGTGCCAGCAGCTTTACAGGGGAAATGGGGGGCTACACCTTC.

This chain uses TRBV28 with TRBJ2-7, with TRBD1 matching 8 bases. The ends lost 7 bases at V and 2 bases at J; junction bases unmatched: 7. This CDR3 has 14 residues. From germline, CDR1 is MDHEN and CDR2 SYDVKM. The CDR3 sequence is CASTPGQATYEQYF. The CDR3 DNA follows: TGTGCCAGCACGCCGGGACAGGCCACCTACGAGCAGTACTTC.